The 3 T cell receptor beta chains in this list originate from one sample, sequenced in a study of somatic mutations in cytotoxic T cells in rheumatoid arthritis. The method was immunoSEQ multiplex PCR; TCRdb's version includes in-frame clones alone and lacks a portion of them. The sample gives tens of thousands of clones, roughly 82% of which show up once; roughly 4.9% is in the top ten. Material: CD8+ T cells sorted from blood. The receptors shown here come from a man aged 45-60 years in good health.

The chain carries TRBV27 and TRBJ2-2, with 7 bases lining up with TRBD2. V was pared by 0 bases and J by 1 base, with 2 bases of the junction left unmatched. Germline CDR1 MNHEY, CDR2 SMNVEV (reference sequence). The CDR3 runs to 16 residues. The DNA of the CDR3 is TGTGCCAGCAGTTTATCGTGGGGGGGGAACACCGGGGAGCTGTTTTTT. This encodes CASSLSWGGNTGELFF.

The V and J genes are TRBV28 and TRBJ2-7; TRBD1 aligns across 7 bases. The CDR3 has 18 amino acids. From germline, CDR1 is MDHEN and CDR2 SYDVKM. The V and J ends lost 3 bases and 5 bases, in that order; junction bases with no gene match: 19. DNA for the CDR3: TGTGCCAGCAGTTTTTGGGCCCCGGTGACAGGGCGTGGTGACGAGCAGTACTTC. Residues: CASSFWAPVTGRGDEQYF.

The chain employs TRBV6-5 and TRBJ1-1; D unresolved. The CDR3 is 16 residues long. Germline V gives CDR1 MNHEY, CDR2 SVGAGI. V lost 0 bases to trimming and J lost 1 base, with 12 bases between them. The DNA of the CDR3 is TGTGCCAGCAGTTACTCGCTCCCACCTCGGAACACTGAAGCTTTCTTT. Translated, it gives CASSYSLPPRNTEAFF.